The rows below give T cell receptor beta chains drawn from one sample of a study of cytomegalovirus exposure and HLA in healthy donors. TCRdb's copy holds only in-frame clones and misses some; the assay was immunoSEQ multiplex PCR. The repertoire holds 170,000 or so clones, with 84% as singletons. Sequencing was performed on PBMCs. The receptors come from a girl under 18 in good health and CMV-seropositive. CDR3s include the opening cysteine and the closing phenylalanine or tryptophan. D genes are given only for firm matches. Size values are once, few and many counts, or a class for expanded clones, and some rows have none.

D: NA; J: TRBJ2-6; length: 16; V: TRBV7-3; size: NA; CDR3: CASSLGPASGANVLTF; DNA: TGTGCCAGCAGCTTAGGGCCCGCCTCTGGGGCCAACGTCCTGACTTTC
D: TRBD2; J: TRBJ2-7; length: 17; V: TRBV5-4; size: NA; CDR3: CASSPPGTSGRTYEQYF; DNA: TGTGCCAGCAGTCCCCCCGGGACTAGCGGGAGGACCTACGAGCAGTACTTC
D: TRBD1; J: TRBJ1-2; length: 14; V: TRBV7-9; size: NA; CDR3: CASSFVETGAGYTF; DNA: TGTGCCAGCAGCTTCGTCGAGACAGGGGCTGGCTACACCTTC
D: NA; J: TRBJ1-1; length: 14; V: TRBV9; size: NA; CDR3: CASSPQGINTEAFF; DNA: TGTGCCAGCAGCCCCCAGGGTATTAACACTGAAGCTTTCTTT
D: TRBD1; J: TRBJ1-1; length: 12; V: TRBV2; size: NA; CDR3: CARDRGHTEAFF; DNA: TGTGCCAGAGACAGGGGGCACACTGAAGCTTTCTTT
D: TRBD1; J: TRBJ1-1; length: 12; V: TRBV6-5; size: NA; CDR3: CASMRDRTEAFF; DNA: TGTGCCAGCATGCGGGACAGGACTGAAGCTTTCTTT
D: NA; J: TRBJ2-6; length: 15; V: TRBV6-1; size: NA; CDR3: CASTPAGSGANVLTF; DNA: TGTGCCAGCACCCCCGCAGGCTCTGGGGCCAACGTCCTGACTTTC
D: NA; J: TRBJ2-1; length: 15; V: TRBV7-8; size: once; CDR3: CASSLVGGRDNEQFF; DNA: TGTGCCAGCAGCTTAGTGGGCGGCAGGGACAATGAGCAGTTCTTC
D: NA; J: TRBJ2-7; length: 11; V: TRBV27; size: once; CDR3: CASSPGDEQYF; DNA: TGTGCCAGCAGCCCCGGGGACGAGCAGTACTTC
D: NA; J: TRBJ1-1; length: 14; V: TRBV6-5; size: NA; CDR3: CASSYSSRRTEAFF; DNA: TGTGCCAGCAGTTACTCGAGTCGGAGGACTGAAGCTTTCTTT
D: TRBD1; J: TRBJ1-2; length: 15; V: TRBV19; size: NA; CDR3: CASTNQGQGENGYTF; DNA: TGTGCCAGTACCAACCAGGGACAGGGTGAGAATGGCTACACCTTC
D: NA; J: TRBJ1-1; length: 14; V: TRBV27; size: NA; CDR3: CASSLYPGNTEAFF; DNA: TGTGCCAGCAGTTTATACCCAGGAAACACTGAAGCTTTCTTT
D: NA; J: TRBJ1-2; length: 14; V: TRBV12-5; size: NA; CDR3: CASGLVESNYGYTF; DNA: TGTGCTAGTGGTTTGGTAGAGTCTAACTATGGCTACACCTTC
D: NA; J: TRBJ1-5; length: 16; V: TRBV5-1; size: NA; CDR3: CASSLDGSGRNQPQHF; DNA: TGCGCCAGCAGCTTGGATGGGAGCGGGCGCAATCAGCCCCAGCATTTT
D: TRBD1; J: TRBJ2-5; length: 17; V: TRBV18; size: NA; CDR3: CASSPDYWTGGGKTQYF; DNA: TGTGCCAGCTCACCAGACTACTGGACAGGGGGCGGGAAGACCCAGTACTTC
D: NA; J: TRBJ1-6; length: 16; V: TRBV6-5; size: NA; CDR3: CASSYSGTGLGSPLHF; DNA: TGTGCCAGCAGTTACTCTGGGACTGGACTAGGTTCACCCCTCCACTTT
D: NA; J: TRBJ2-3; length: 14; V: TRBV11-3; size: NA; CDR3: CASSLDSFEDTQYF; DNA: TGTGCCAGCAGCTTAGACAGTTTTGAAGATACGCAGTATTTT
D: TRBD1; J: TRBJ1-2; length: 15; V: TRBV15; size: NA; CDR3: CATSSGTGTNYGYTF; DNA: TGTGCCACCAGCAGCGGGACAGGGACTAACTATGGCTACACCTTC
D: NA; J: TRBJ1-4; length: 12; V: TRBV15; size: NA; CDR3: CATSIRNEKLFF; DNA: TGTGCCACCAGCATCCGTAATGAAAAACTGTTTTTT
D: TRBD2; J: TRBJ2-7; length: 15; V: TRBV5-1; size: NA; CDR3: CASSPSGGRSYEQYF; DNA: TGCGCCAGCAGCCCCAGCGGGGGGCGTTCCTACGAGCAGTACTTC
D: TRBD1; J: TRBJ1-1; length: 15; V: TRBV15; size: NA; CDR3: CATSFPGQGEGEAFF; DNA: TGTGCCACCAGCTTTCCGGGACAGGGGGAGGGTGAAGCTTTCTTT
D: NA; J: TRBJ1-4; length: 15; V: TRBV4-2; size: NA; CDR3: CASSPEAGAPEKLFF; DNA: TGTGCCAGCAGCCCAGAGGCGGGGGCGCCTGAAAAACTGTTTTTT
D: NA; J: TRBJ1-5; length: 15; V: TRBV6-5; size: NA; CDR3: CASSLDGDFNQPQHF; DNA: TGTGCCAGCTCCTTAGACGGGGATTTCAATCAGCCCCAGCATTTT
D: NA; J: TRBJ2-2; length: 14; V: TRBV27; size: NA; CDR3: CASSWTLAIGELFF; DNA: TGTGCCAGCAGTTGGACACTAGCAATTGGGGAGCTGTTTTTT
D: TRBD2; J: TRBJ2-1; length: 15; V: TRBV11-2; size: NA; CDR3: CASTLRLAGNNEQFF; DNA: TGTGCCAGCACCCTTAGACTAGCGGGGAACAATGAGCAGTTCTTC
D: TRBD1; J: TRBJ1-1; length: 13; V: TRBV5-6; size: few; CDR3: CASSLGVGTGAFF; DNA: TGTGCCAGCAGCTTGGGGGTTGGGACAGGGGCTTTCTTT
D: TRBD2; J: TRBJ2-3; length: 20; V: TRBV10-3; size: NA; CDR3: CAISFQFGTSGDKSTDTQYF; DNA: TGTGCCATCAGTTTCCAATTTGGGACTAGCGGAGACAAAAGCACAGATACGCAGTATTTT
D: NA; J: TRBJ2-5; length: 13; V: TRBV10-1; size: once; CDR3: CASSERERETQYF; DNA: TGCGCCAGCAGTGAGAGGGAGCGGGAGACCCAGTACTTC
D: NA; J: TRBJ1-2; length: 12; V: TRBV19; size: NA; CDR3: CASSIDPRRYTF; DNA: TGTGCCAGTAGTATAGATCCCAGGCGCTACACCTTC
D: TRBD2; J: TRBJ2-5; length: 16; V: TRBV30; size: NA; CDR3: CAWSPTRLARSGTQYF; DNA: TGTGCCTGGAGTCCAACGCGACTAGCCCGTTCGGGGACCCAGTACTTC
D: NA; J: TRBJ1-6; length: 15; V: TRBV18; size: NA; CDR3: CASSPPAGGNSPLHF; DNA: TGTGCCAGCTCACCCCCGGCGGGCGGGAATTCACCCCTCCACTTT
D: NA; J: TRBJ1-6; length: 18; V: TRBV5-5; size: NA; CDR3: CASSSVGGIYTYNSPLHF; DNA: TGTGCCAGCAGCTCCGTCGGGGGGATTTACACCTATAATTCACCCCTCCACTTT
D: TRBD2; J: TRBJ2-1; length: 16; V: TRBV15; size: NA; CDR3: CATSRAPLQGGAEQFF; DNA: TGTGCCACCAGCAGAGCCCCTCTTCAGGGAGGGGCTGAGCAGTTCTTC
D: NA; J: TRBJ2-7; length: 14; V: TRBV1; size: NA; CDR3: CTSSQEDNTYEQYF; DNA: TGCACCAGCAGCCAAGAGGACAATACCTACGAGCAGTACTTC
D: NA; J: TRBJ2-7; length: 11; V: TRBV29-1; size: NA; CDR3: CSVRRDTEQYF; DNA: TGCAGCGTCCGACGGGATACCGAGCAGTACTTC
D: NA; J: TRBJ2-7; length: 18; V: TRBV21-1; size: once; CDR3: CASSFQADRVLFEYEQYF; DNA: TGTGCCAGCAGCTTCCAGGCCGACAGGGTCCTATTTGAGTACGAGCAGTACTTC
D: TRBD1; J: TRBJ2-5; length: 15; V: TRBV14; size: NA; CDR3: CASSQNDRVRETQYF; DNA: TGTGCCAGCAGCCAGAACGACAGGGTACGGGAGACCCAGTACTTC
D: NA; J: TRBJ1-2; length: 14; V: TRBV5-4; size: NA; CDR3: CASSSGLEAYGYTF; DNA: TGTGCCAGCAGCTCAGGACTGGAGGCGTATGGCTACACCTTC
D: TRBD1; J: TRBJ1-2; length: 15; V: TRBV9; size: NA; CDR3: CASSVAQTQGDGYTF; DNA: TGTGCCAGCAGCGTAGCCCAAACTCAGGGGGATGGCTACACCTTC
D: NA; J: TRBJ1-5; length: 14; V: TRBV6-6; size: once; CDR3: CASSPGRGGQPQHF; DNA: TGTGCCAGCAGTCCTGGGCGGGGCGGCCAGCCCCAGCATTTT
D: TRBD2; J: TRBJ2-7; length: 14; V: TRBV10-3; size: NA; CDR3: CAITPREGLYEQYF; DNA: TGTGCCATCACCCCGAGGGAGGGCCTCTACGAGCAGTACTTC